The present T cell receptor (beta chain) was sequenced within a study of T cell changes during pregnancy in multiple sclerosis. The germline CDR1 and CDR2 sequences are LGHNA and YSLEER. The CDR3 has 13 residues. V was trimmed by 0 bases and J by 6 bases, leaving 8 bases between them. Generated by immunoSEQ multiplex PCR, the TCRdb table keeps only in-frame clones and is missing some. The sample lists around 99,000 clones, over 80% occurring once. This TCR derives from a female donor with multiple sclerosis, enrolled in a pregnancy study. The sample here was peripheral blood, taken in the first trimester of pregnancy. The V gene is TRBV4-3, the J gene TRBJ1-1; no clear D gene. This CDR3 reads CASSQDFGSEAFF. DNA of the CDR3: TGCGCCAGCAGCCAAGATTTCGGTTCTGAAGCTTTCTTT.